The present TCR beta chain was sequenced within a study of long-term antiretroviral therapy in people with HIV. This clone was counted only a few times. The junction does not match germline at one end; this may be a read error. This CDR3 region has 14 residues. Germline values: CDR1 MGHRA, CDR2 YSYEKL. The authors ran the immunoSEQ assay, v3.0, at survey level. TCRdb's copy holds only in-frame clones and misses some; the assay was immunoSEQ multiplex PCR. The table has about 16,000 clones, 77% seen once. The receptor was isolated from a man aged 35 to 55 with HIV. The specimen was unsorted PBMCs, collected 2.1 years after starting antiretroviral therapy. The chain is built from TRBV4-1 and TRBJ2-7; 10 nucleotides agree with TRBD2. CDR3 DNA: TGCGCCAGCAGTCAAGCGGGGGGGTCTTACGAGCAGTACTTC. The encoded protein is CASSQAGGSYEQYF.